This T cell receptor beta chain came from a study of T cell responses to AZD1222 COVID-19 vaccine. CDR1 SGDLS and CDR2 YYNGEE come from the germline V gene. Trimming removed 0 bases at V and 7 bases at J, with 11 bases between. The CDR3 is 14 amino acids. This clone turned up a few times. Using immunoSEQ multiplex PCR, the repertoire was profiled, and TCRdb retains in-frame clones only, with some absent. The sample has 180,000 or so clones; roughly 91% are singletons. The source of this sequence is an adult who received the AZD1222 COVID-19 vaccine. Specimen: peripheral blood, collected 28 days after the second AZD1222 dose. This chain uses TRBV9 with TRBJ2-1; D is tentatively TRBD1 or TRBD2 (6 bases each). CDR3 nucleotides: TGTGCCAGCAGCGTAGGGGGGGCCTGGAATGAGCAGTTCTTC. Translated: CASSVGGAWNEQFF.